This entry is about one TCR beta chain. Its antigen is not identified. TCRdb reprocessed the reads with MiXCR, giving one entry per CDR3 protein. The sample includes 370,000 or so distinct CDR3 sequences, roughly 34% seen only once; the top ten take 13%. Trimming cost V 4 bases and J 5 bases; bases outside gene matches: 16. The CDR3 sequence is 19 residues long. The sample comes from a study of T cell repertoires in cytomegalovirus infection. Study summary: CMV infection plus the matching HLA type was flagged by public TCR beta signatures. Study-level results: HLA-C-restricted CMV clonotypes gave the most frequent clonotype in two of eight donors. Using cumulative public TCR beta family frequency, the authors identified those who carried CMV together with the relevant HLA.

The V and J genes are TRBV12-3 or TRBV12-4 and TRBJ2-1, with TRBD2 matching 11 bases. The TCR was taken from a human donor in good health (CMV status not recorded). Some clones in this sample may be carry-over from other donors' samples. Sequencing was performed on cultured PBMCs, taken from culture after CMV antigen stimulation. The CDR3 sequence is CASSSTQGRGLAVNNEQFF. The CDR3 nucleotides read TGTGCCAGCAGTTCCACCCAAGGCCGGGGACTAGCGGTCAACAATGAGCAGTTCTTC.